Given below is one TCR beta chain in context. The same CDR3 is also encoded by other DNA sequences in this sample. The data were taken from a study of shared clonotypes between healthy human individuals. Method: immunoSEQ multiplex PCR; TCRdb's copy keeps in-frame clones and lacks some. The repertoire holds roughly 2 million clones, with around 95% as singletons. The sample comprised naive CD4+ T cells sorted from blood. As to subset: CD45RA+ positively selected. This TCR was sampled from a man aged 18-30 years in good health.

The CDR3 region is CASSPPGADTQYF. The CDR3 region has the DNA TGTGCCAGCTCACCGCCGGGGGCAGATACGCAGTATTTT. The V and J genes are TRBV18 and TRBJ2-3; weak D call: TRBD2 (6 bases). The V gene's germline CDR1 is KGHSH and CDR2 LQKENI. The CDR3 has 13 residues. V lost 3 bases and J 4 bases, leaving 8 bases between the germline ends.